Following are 18 T cell receptor beta chains from one sample sequenced in a study of CD8+CD57+ T cells in acquired aplastic anemia. Selection for sequencing was limited to patients who had shown CD8+CD57+ cell expansion by flow cytometry. It was genomic DNA that served as the template for profiling TCR beta VDJ and CDR3. TCRdb independently ran MiXCR on the reads; one entry per CDR3 protein. The repertoire has approximately 160,000 distinct CDR3 sequences, over 40% of them found once; the top ten carry around 3.2%. The source material was sorted CD4+, CD8+, or CD8+CD57+ T cells (not recorded which) from PBMCs. The receptors shown here come from a human donor with aplastic anemia.

The chain has TRBV20-1 and TRBJ2-5; perhaps TRBD2 as D (6 bases). V lost 5 bases and J lost 4, with 17 bases in between. The CDR3 runs 14 residues. Looked up from germline, CDR1 is DFQATT and CDR2 is SNEGSKA (reference sequence). The CDR3, as DNA: TGCAGTGCTTGGTCCGGGCAGGGAGGAGAGACCCAGTACTTC. This encodes CSAWSGQGGETQYF.

The chain has TRBV19 and TRBJ1-5, with TRBD1 matching 7 bases. This CDR3 region has 15 residues. V shed 5 bases, J shed 5 bases, and the junction held 9 bases outside the gene matches. Germline V lookup: CDR1 LNHDA, CDR2 SQIVND (reference sequence). This CDR3 is CASSLRDRLYQPQHF. CDR3 nucleotides: TGTGCCAGTAGTCTCCGGGACAGACTTTATCAGCCCCAGCATTTT.

This clonotype was seen only a few times. The chain has TRBV7-9 and TRBJ1-2; TRBD1 matches at 9 bases. The junction had 4 bases not matched to a gene; V was cut back by 5 bases and J by 6 bases. The germline V gene encodes CDR1 SEHNR and CDR2 FQNEAQ (reference sequence). The CDR3 sequence is 13 residues long. The CDR3 coding sequence is TGTGCCAGCAGCCCTAGGACAGGGGATGGCTACACCTTC. Amino acid sequence: CASSPRTGDGYTF.

The chain uses TRBV5-1 and TRBJ2-2; D is perhaps TRBD1 (5 bases). Trimming cost V 7 bases and J 7 bases, with 11 bases left between them. Germline CDR1 is SGHRS and CDR2 is YFSETQ. The CDR3 has 12 residues. CDR3 in DNA: TGCGCCAGCCGATCAGGGATCGGGGAGCTGTTTTTT. Translation: CASRSGIGELFF.

The V call is TRBV2, the J call TRBJ2-7; D call uncertain. Trimming pared 7 bases from V and 2 bases from J, leaving 15 bases between. The CDR3 extends over 14 amino acids. Germline CDR1 and CDR2: SNHLY and FYNNEI. The CDR3 reads CASTRVGPTYEQYF. The DNA for the CDR3 is TGTGCCAGCACTCGAGTAGGGCCTACCTACGAGCAGTACTTC. Full variable domain (rest looked up from reference TRBV2 and TRBJ2-7): EPEVTQTPSHQVTQMGQEVILRCVPISNHLYFYWYRQILGQKVEFLVSFYNNEISEKSEIFDDQFSVERPDGSNFTLKIRSTKLEDSAMYFCASTRVGPTYEQYFGPGTRLTVT.

V is TRBV10-1 and J is TRBJ2-7, with TRBD1 matching over 12 bases. Per germline, CDR1 WNHNN and CDR2 SYGVQD (reference sequence). The CDR3 sequence is 16 residues long. After removal of 0 bases from V and 5 bases from J, the junction contained 5 bases not matched to a gene. The CDR3 DNA sequence: TGCGCCAGCAGTGAGTCGGGGACAGGGGGCGAGGACGAGCAGTACTTC. Its translation: CASSESGTGGEDEQYF.

This clonotype was counted ten times or more. This chain links TRBV5-6 with TRBJ2-7; TRBD1 aligns across 9 bases. V gave up 4 bases and J gave up 3 bases; unmatched junction bases: 5. The CDR3 loop spans 14 amino acids. Germline lookup yields CDR1 SGHDT and CDR2 YYEEEE. CDR3 in amino acids: CASSPNRGLYEQYV. CDR3 in DNA: TGTGCCAGCAGCCCTAACAGGGGGCTCTACGAGCAGTACGTC.

This clonotype was counted at least ten times. The chain uses TRBV6-5 and TRBJ1-2; D unresolved. Trimming pared 2 bases from V and 5 bases from J, leaving 9 bases between. The CDR3 sequence is 13 residues long. The germline gives CDR1 MNHEY, CDR2 SVGAGI. The CDR3 protein is CASSYGQLYGYTF. CDR3 bases: TGTGCCAGCAGTTACGGTCAGTTGTATGGCTACACCTTC.

The chain employs TRBV10-3 and TRBJ1-2; 11 bases agree with TRBD1. Trimming at V came to 3 bases and at J to 6 bases, leaving 3 bases not matched to a gene. Germline assignment: CDR1 ENHRY and CDR2 SYGVKD. The CDR3 is 14 amino acids. CDR3 coding DNA: TGTGCCATCAGTGATGGACAGGGGGCGGATGGCTACACCTTC. Protein sequence: CAISDGQGADGYTF.

The V and J genes are TRBV20-1 and TRBJ1-2; 9 nucleotides match TRBD1. This CDR3 is built from 13 residues. J was trimmed by 6 bases and V by 3 bases; bases with no gene match: 5. CDR1 DFQATT and CDR2 SNEGSKA come from the germline V gene (reference sequence). CDR3 DNA sequence: TGCAGTGCTAGTGCAGACAGGGGGAATGGCTACACCTTC. It encodes CSASADRGNGYTF.

V and J are TRBV19 and TRBJ2-7; 10 bases match TRBD1. From germline, CDR1 is LNHDA and CDR2 SQIVND (reference sequence). The CDR3 covers 17 residues. J was trimmed by 3 bases and V by 5 bases; bases with no gene match: 13. Here the CDR3 reads CASSPMTGTGVLYEQYF. CDR3 nucleotides: TGTGCCAGTAGTCCGATGACCGGGACAGGGGTCCTCTACGAGCAGTACTTC. The complete variable domain, with remaining parts taken from reference TRBV19 and TRBJ2-7, reads DGGITQSPKYLFRKEGQNVTLSCEQNLNHDAMYWYRQDPGQGLRLIYYSQIVNDFQKGDIAEGYSVSREKKESFPLTVTSAQKNPTAFYLCASSPMTGTGVLYEQYFGPGTRLTVT.

The chain joins TRBV10-3 to TRBJ2-7, with TRBD2 matching 7 bases. Germline V gene data show CDR1 as ENHRY and CDR2 as SYGVKD. With 10 bases clipped from V and 2 bases from J, the junction kept 5 bases outside the gene matches. There are 12 residues in the CDR3. CDR3 protein: CASSGATYEQYV. The CDR3 DNA is TGTGCCAGCAGCGGGGCCACCTACGAGCAGTACGTC.

This clonotype was detected only a few times. Possible read error: a much larger clone is one base away. The rearrangement uses TRBV19 and TRBJ1-1; D unresolved. This CDR3 spans 14 amino acids. Germline assignment: CDR1 LNHDA and CDR2 SQIVND (reference sequence). Trimming left V 6 bases short and J 1 base short, with 12 bases between. DNA for the CDR3: TGTGCCAGTAGAGAGACGGGAACGAACACTGAAGCTTTCTTT. Amino acids: CASRETGTNTEAFF.

In this sample, this clonotype turned up once. V and J are TRBV11-1 and TRBJ1-2; TRBD1 aligns across 10 bases. The trim removed 6 bases at V and 4 bases at J, leaving 11 bases unmatched. From germline, CDR1 is SGHAT and CDR2 FQDESV (reference sequence). The CDR3 sequence is 16 residues long. CDR3 sequence: CASSPDRGARGYGYTF. The CDR3 nucleotides read TGTGCCAGCAGTCCGGACAGGGGGGCTCGGGGCTATGGCTACACCTTC.

The rearrangement links TRBV7-6 to TRBJ2-7; TRBD1 matches at 7 bases. With 8 bases clipped from V and 3 bases from J, the junction kept 4 bases outside the gene matches. Germline values: CDR1 SGHVS, CDR2 FNYEAQ. The CDR3 loop spans 12 amino acids. In DNA, the CDR3 is TGTGCCAGCGGGCAGGGGGTCTACGAGCAGTACTTC. This sequence encodes CASGQGVYEQYF.

The chain uses TRBV15 and TRBJ2-1; a weak D match, TRBD2 (6 bases). The germline V gene has CDR1 LNHNV and CDR2 YYDKDF (reference sequence). Trimming removed 0 bases at V and 4 bases at J, with 13 bases between. The CDR3 runs to 16 residues. CDR3 sequence reads: CATSRDRGGTYNEQFF. Here the CDR3 DNA reads TGTGCCACCAGCAGAGATCGTGGGGGGACTTACAATGAGCAGTTCTTC.

Points on this clonotype: A much larger clone is a single base away; this may be a read error. The V call is TRBV4-2, the J call TRBJ1-6; D may be TRBD1 (6 bases). In germline, CDR1 is LGHNA, CDR2 YNFKEQ. This CDR3 is 16 amino acids long. The DNA of the CDR3 is TGTGCCAGCAGCCAACAGGGGAGCTCCTGTAATTCACCCCTCCACTTT. It is translated as CASSQQGSSCNSPLHF.

This clonotype was detected only a few times. The V gene is TRBV15, the J gene TRBJ2-7, with D unresolved. Germline V gene lookup returns CDR1 LNHNV and CDR2 YYDKDF (reference sequence). V lost 0 bases to trimming and J lost 2 bases, with 11 bases between them. CDR3 size: 15 residues. CDR3 protein: CATSRDVGGPYEQYF. The CDR3 DNA reads TGTGCCACCAGCAGAGATGTGGGCGGACCCTACGAGCAGTACTTC.